This record covers a single T cell receptor beta chain. What it binds is not known. The record originates from a study of cytomegalovirus exposure and HLA in healthy donors. Broader study findings: Diagnosis of cytomegalovirus status made by the classifier reportedly showed high specificity and sensitivity.

PCR employed 60 Vbeta and 13 Jbeta primers. Produced via immunoSEQ multiplex PCR; TCRdb's table is partial and in-frame only. The sample lists 100,000 to 140,000 clones, approximately 81% seen once, with around 2% in the top ten. The CDR3 extends over 11 amino acids. Trimming took 6 bases from V and 10 from J; bases not matched to a gene: 5. Per the germline V gene, CDR1 is MNHEY and CDR2 is SVGAGI. The sequence came from a man aged 30 to 39 in good health and CMV-seronegative. The source material was PBMCs. The chain couples TRBV6-5 to TRBJ2-7, with 8 bases that match TRBD1. The DNA for the CDR3 is TGTGCCAGCAGAGATGGACAGGGCCAGTACTTC. Its translation: CASRDGQGQYF.